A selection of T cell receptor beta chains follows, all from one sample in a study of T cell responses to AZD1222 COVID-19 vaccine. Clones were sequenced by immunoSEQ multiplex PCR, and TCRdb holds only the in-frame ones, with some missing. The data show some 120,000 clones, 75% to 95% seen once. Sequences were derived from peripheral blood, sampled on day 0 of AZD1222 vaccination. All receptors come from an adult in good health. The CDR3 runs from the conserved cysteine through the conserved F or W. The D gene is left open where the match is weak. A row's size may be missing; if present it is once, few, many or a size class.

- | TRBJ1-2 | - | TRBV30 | CAWSVNQGRGYTF | TGTGCCTGGAGTGTAAATCAGGGGAGGGGCTACACCTTC
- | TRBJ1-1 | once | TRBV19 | CASTDRSNTEAFF | TGTGCCAGTACCGACAGGTCGAACACTGAAGCTTTCTTT
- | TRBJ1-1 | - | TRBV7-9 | CASSLVNTEAFF | TGTGCCAGCAGCTTAGTGAACACTGAAGCTTTCTTT
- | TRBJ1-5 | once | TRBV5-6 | CASSFGTELGQPQHF | TGTGCCAGCAGTTTCGGTACTGAGTTAGGTCAGCCCCAGCATTTT
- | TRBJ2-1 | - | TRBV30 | CAWSMRLAGEQFF | TGTGCCTGGAGTATGAGACTGGCCGGGGAGCAGTTCTTC
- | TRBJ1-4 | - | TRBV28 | CASSDIPGVGNEKLFF | TGTGCCAGCAGTGACATCCCAGGGGTGGGTAATGAAAAACTGTTTTTT
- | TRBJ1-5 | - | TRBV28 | CASSLDGVGNQPQHF | TGTGCCAGCAGTTTAGACGGTGTGGGCAATCAGCCCCAGCATTTT
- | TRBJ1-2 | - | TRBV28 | CASSYGYNYGYTF | TGTGCCAGCAGCTACGGATACAACTATGGCTACACCTTC
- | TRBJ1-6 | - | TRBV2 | CASSESWAGSNSPLHF | TGTGCCAGCAGTGAATCGTGGGCAGGGAGTAATTCACCCCTCCACTTT
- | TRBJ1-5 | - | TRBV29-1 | CSVEAGSNQPQHF | TGCAGCGTTGAGGCGGGTAGCAATCAGCCCCAGCATTTT
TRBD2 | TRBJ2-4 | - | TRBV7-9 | CASSPRQGTSTPGRNIQYF | TGTGCCAGCAGCCCCCGGCAGGGGACTAGCACTCCCGGGAGGAACATTCAGTACTTC
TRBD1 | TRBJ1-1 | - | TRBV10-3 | CAVQEGAVTEAFF | TGTGCCGTCCAGGAGGGGGCTGTGACTGAAGCTTTCTTT
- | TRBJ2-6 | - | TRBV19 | CASSPTGSGANVLTF | TGTGCCAGTAGCCCAACGGGCTCTGGGGCCAACGTCCTGACTTTC
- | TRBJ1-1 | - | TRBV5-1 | CASSSGYRENTEAFF | TGCGCCAGCAGCTCCGGATACAGAGAGAACACTGAAGCTTTCTTT
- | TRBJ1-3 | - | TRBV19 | CASSHRSNSGNTIYF | TGTGCCAGTAGTCACAGGTCCAACTCTGGAAACACCATATATTTT
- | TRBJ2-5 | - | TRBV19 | CASSKWGRETQYF | TGTGCCAGTAGTAAGTGGGGACGTGAGACCCAGTACTTC
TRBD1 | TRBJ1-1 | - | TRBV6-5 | CASSYLQGTNTEAFF | TGTGCCAGCAGTTACTTACAGGGGACGAACACTGAAGCTTTCTTT
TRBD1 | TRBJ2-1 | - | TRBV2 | CASSGDRGFYNEQFF | TGTGCCAGCAGTGGGGACAGGGGGTTCTACAATGAGCAGTTCTTC
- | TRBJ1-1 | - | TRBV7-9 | CASSSQGNTEAFF | TGTGCCAGCAGCTCCCAGGGGAACACTGAAGCTTTCTTT
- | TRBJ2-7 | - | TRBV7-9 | CASSKDGPYEQYF | TGTGCCAGCAGCAAAGATGGACCCTACGAGCAGTACTTC
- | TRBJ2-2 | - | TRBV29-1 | CSVRGLGENTGELFF | TGCAGCGTTCGTGGACTGGGTGAGAACACCGGGGAGCTGTTTTTT
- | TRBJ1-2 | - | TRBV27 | CASSAVRQHYGYTF | TGTGCCAGCAGCGCGGTAAGACAGCACTATGGCTACACCTTC
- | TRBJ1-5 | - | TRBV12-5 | CASGLVVGTGSSSNQPQHF | TGTGCTAGTGGTTTGGTAGTAGGCACAGGGAGTAGTAGCAATCAGCCCCAGCATTTT
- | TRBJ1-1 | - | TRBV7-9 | CASSLVLGDTEAFF | TGTGCCAGCAGCTTAGTCCTCGGGGACACTGAAGCTTTCTTT